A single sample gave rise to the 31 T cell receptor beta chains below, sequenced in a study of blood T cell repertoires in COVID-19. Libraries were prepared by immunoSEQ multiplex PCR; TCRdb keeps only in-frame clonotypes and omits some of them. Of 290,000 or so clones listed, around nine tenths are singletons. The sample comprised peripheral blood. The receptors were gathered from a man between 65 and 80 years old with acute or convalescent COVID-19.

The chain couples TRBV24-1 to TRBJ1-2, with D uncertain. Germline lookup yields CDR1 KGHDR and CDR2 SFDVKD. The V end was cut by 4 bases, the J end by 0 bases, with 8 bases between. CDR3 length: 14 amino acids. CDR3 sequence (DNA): TGTGCCACCAGTGACCCCGGGACTAACTATGGCTACACCTTC. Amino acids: CATSDPGTNYGYTF.

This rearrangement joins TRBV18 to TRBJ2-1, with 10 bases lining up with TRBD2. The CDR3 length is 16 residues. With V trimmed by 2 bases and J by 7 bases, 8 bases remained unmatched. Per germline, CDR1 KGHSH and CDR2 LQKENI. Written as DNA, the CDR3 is TGTGCCAGCTCACCAGGTGTGTCTAGCGGGAGAAATGAGCAGTTCTTC. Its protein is CASSPGVSSGRNEQFF. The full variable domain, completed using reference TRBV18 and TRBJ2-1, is NAGVMQNPRHLVRRRGQEARLRCSPMKGHSHVYWYRQLPEEGLKFMVYLQKENIIDESGMPKERFSAEFPKEGPSILRIQQVVRGDSAAYFCASSPGVSSGRNEQFFGPGTRLTVL.

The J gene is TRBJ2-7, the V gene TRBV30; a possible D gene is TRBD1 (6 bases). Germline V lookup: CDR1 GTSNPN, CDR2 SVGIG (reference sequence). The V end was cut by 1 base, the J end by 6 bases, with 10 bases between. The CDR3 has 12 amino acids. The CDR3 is CAWSATGFEQYF. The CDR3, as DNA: TGTGCCTGGAGTGCAACAGGGTTCGAGCAGTACTTC. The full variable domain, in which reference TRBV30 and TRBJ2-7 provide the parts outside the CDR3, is SQTIHQWPATLVQPVGSPLSLECTVEGTSNPNLYWYRQAAGRGLQLLFYSVGIGQISSEVPQNLSASRPQDRQFILSSKKLLLSDSGFYLCAWSATGFEQYFGPGTRLTVT.

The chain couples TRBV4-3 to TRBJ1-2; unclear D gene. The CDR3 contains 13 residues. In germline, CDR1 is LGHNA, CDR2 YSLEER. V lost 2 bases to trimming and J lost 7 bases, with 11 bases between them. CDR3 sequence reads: CASSQYPGRGYTF. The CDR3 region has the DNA TGCGCCAGCAGCCAATACCCGGGTCGTGGCTACACCTTC.

The CDR3 spells CASKGPQGTTPFTEAFF. DNA for the CDR3: TGTGCCAGCAAGGGTCCCCAGGGGACCACTCCGTTCACTGAAGCTTTCTTT. This sequence joins TRBV5-8 and TRBJ1-1; D perhaps matches TRBD1 (6 bases). Trimming left V 6 bases short and J 4 bases short, with 25 bases between. Per the germline V gene, CDR1 is SGHTS and CDR2 is YDEGEE. The length of the CDR3 is 17 residues.

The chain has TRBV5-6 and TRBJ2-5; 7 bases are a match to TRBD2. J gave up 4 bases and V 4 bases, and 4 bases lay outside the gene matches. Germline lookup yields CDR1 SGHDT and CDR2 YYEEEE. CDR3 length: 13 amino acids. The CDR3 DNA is TGTGCCAGCAGCCGGGACTACGGAGAGACCCAGTACTTC. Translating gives CASSRDYGETQYF.

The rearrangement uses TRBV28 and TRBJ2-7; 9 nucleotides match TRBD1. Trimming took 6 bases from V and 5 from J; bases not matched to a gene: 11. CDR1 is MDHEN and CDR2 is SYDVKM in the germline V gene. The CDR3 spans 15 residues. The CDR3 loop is CASRSPGQGPHEQYF. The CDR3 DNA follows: TGTGCCAGCAGGTCCCCGGGACAGGGCCCCCACGAGCAGTACTTC.

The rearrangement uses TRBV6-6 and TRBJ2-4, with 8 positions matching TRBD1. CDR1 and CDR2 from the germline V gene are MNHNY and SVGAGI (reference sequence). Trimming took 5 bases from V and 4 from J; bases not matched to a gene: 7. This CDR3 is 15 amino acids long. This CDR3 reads CASSKTGAIKNIQYF. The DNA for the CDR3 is TGTGCCAGCAGTAAGACAGGGGCGATAAAAAACATTCAGTACTTC.

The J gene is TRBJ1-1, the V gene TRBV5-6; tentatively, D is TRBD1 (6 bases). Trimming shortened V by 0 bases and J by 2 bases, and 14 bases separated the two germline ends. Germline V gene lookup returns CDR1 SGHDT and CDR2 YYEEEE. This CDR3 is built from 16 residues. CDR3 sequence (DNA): TGTGCCAGCAGCTTGGATTGGACAGTTTCTAACACTGAAGCTTTCTTT. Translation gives CASSLDWTVSNTEAFF.

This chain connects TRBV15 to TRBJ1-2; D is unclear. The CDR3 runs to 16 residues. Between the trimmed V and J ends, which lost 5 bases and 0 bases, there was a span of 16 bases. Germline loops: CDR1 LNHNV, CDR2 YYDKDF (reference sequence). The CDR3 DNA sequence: TGTGCCACCAGCTTAGACTCCCCTGACTCTAACTATGGCTACACCTTC. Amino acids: CATSLDSPDSNYGYTF.

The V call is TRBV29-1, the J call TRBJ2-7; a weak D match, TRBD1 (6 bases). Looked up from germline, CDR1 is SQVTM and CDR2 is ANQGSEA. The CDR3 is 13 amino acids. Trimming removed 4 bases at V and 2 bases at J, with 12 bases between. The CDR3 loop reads CSVVTGTPYEQYF. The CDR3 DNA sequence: TGCAGCGTTGTAACAGGGACGCCCTACGAGCAGTACTTC.

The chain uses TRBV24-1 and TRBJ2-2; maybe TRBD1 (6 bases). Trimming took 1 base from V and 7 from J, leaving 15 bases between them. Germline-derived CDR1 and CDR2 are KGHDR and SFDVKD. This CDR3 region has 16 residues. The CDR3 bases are TGTGCCACCAGTGATTTCGCTACAGGGCCGGACGGGGAGCTGTTTTTT. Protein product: CATSDFATGPDGELFF.

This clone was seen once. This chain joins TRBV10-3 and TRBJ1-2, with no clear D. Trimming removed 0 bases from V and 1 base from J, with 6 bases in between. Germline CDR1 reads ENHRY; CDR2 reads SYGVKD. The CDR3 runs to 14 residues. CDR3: CAISESGSNYGYTF. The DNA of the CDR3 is TGTGCCATCAGTGAGTCGGGCAGTAACTATGGCTACACCTTC.

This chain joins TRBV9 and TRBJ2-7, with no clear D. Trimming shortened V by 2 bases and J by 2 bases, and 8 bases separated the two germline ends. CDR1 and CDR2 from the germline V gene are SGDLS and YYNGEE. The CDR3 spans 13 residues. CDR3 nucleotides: TGTGCCAGCAGCGTGGGCGTAGCCTACGAGCAGTACTTC. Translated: CASSVGVAYEQYF.

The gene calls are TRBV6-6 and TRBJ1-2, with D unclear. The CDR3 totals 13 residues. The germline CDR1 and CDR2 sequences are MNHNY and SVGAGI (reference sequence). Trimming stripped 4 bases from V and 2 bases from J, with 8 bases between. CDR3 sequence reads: CASSLTGNYGYTF. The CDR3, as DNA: TGTGCCAGCAGTTTGACGGGAAACTATGGCTACACCTTC.

The CDR3 region has the DNA TGTGCCAGCAGTGAGCAGGCCACCGCCTATGGCTACACCTTC. Its protein product is CASSEQATAYGYTF. This sequence joins TRBV6-1 and TRBJ1-2; D remains unclear. Trimming took off 3 bases at V and 4 bases at J, with 12 bases between the two ends. The CDR3 is made up of 14 amino acids. CDR1 MNHNS and CDR2 SASEGT come from the germline V gene.

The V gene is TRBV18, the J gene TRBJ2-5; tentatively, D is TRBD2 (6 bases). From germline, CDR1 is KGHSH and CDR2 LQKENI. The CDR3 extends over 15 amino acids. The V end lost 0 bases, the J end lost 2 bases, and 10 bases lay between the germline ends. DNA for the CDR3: TGTGCCAGCTCACCACCGCTGGGGGGACAAGAGACCCAGTACTTC. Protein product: CASSPPLGGQETQYF.

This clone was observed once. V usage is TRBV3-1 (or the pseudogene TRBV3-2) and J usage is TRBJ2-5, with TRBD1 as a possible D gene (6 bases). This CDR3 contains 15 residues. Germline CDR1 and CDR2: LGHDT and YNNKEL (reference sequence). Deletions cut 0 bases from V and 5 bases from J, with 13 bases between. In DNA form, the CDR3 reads TGTGCCAGCAGCCAAGAGACCGGTCAGGGGGAGACCCAGTACTTC. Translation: CASSQETGQGETQYF.

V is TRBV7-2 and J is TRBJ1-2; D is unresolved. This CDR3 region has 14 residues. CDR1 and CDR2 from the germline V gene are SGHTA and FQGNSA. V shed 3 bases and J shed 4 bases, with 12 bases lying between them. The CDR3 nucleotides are TGTGCCAGCAGCTTTGGTTTCTCGAGCTATGGCTACACCTTC. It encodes CASSFGFSSYGYTF.

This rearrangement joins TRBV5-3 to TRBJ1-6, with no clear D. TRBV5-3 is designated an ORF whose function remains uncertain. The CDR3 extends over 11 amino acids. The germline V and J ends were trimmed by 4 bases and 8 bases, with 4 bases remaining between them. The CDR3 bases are TGTGCCAGAAGCACGGATTCACCCCTCCACTTT. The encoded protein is CARSTDSPLHF.

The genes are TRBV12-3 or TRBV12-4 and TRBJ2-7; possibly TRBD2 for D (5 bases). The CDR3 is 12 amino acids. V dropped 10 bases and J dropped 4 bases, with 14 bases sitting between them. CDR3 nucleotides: TGTGCCACCAGCCCTGGAGGATACGAGCAGTACTTC. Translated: CATSPGGYEQYF.

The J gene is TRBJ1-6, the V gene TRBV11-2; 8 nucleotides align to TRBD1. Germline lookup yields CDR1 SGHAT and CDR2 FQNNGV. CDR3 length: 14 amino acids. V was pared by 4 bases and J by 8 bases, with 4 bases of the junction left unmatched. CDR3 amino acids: CASSSQGADSPLHF. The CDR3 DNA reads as TGTGCCAGCAGCTCGCAGGGGGCGGATTCACCCCTCCACTTT.

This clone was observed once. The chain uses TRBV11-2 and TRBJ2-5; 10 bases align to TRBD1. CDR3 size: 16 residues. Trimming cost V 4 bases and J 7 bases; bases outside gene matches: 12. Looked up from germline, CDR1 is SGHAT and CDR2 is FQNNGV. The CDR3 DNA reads TGTGCCAGCAGCTATCCCGACAGGGGGCATGGGGGGACCCAGTACTTC. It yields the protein CASSYPDRGHGGTQYF.

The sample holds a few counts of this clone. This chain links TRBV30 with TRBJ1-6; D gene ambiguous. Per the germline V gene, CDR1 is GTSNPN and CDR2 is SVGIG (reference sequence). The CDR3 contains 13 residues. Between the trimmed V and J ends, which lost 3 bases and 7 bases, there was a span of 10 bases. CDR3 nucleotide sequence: TGTGCCTGGAGCGAACAGAACAATTCACCCCTCCACTTT. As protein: CAWSEQNNSPLHF.

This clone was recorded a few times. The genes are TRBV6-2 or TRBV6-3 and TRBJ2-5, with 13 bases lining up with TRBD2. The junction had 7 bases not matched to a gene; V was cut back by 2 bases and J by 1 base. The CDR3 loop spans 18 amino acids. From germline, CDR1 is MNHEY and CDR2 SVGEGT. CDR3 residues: CASSYPKGLAGTQETQYF. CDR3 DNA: TGTGCCAGCAGTTACCCAAAGGGACTAGCGGGGACCCAAGAGACCCAGTACTTC.

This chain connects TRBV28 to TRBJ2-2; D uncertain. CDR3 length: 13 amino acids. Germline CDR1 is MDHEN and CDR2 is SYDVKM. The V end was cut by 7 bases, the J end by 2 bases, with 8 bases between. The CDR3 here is CASTATNTGELFF. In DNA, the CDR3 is TGTGCCAGCACCGCTACTAACACCGGGGAGCTGTTTTTT.

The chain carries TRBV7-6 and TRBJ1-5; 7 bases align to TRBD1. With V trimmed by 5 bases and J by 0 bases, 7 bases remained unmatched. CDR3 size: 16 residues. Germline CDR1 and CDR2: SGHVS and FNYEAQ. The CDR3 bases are TGTGCCAGCAGCCAAGGGGACAGTAATAGCAATCAGCCCCAGCATTTT. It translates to CASSQGDSNSNQPQHF.

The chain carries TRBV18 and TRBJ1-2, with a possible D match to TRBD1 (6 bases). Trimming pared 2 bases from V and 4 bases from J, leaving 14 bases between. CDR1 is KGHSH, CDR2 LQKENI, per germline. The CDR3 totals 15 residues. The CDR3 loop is CASSPSTGTGYGYTF. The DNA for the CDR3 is TGTGCCAGCTCACCAAGTACAGGGACGGGCTATGGCTACACCTTC.

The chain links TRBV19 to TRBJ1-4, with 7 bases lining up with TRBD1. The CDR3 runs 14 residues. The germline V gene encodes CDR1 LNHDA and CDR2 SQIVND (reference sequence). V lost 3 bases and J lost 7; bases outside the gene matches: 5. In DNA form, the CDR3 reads TGTGCCAGTAGTATGAACAGGGGCGGTGAAAAACTGTTTTTT. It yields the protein CASSMNRGGEKLFF.

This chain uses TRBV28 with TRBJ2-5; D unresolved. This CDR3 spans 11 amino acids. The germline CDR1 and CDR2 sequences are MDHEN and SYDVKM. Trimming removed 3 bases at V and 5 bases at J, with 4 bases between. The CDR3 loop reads CASSFQETQYF. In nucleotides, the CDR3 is TGTGCCAGCAGTTTTCAGGAGACCCAGTACTTC.

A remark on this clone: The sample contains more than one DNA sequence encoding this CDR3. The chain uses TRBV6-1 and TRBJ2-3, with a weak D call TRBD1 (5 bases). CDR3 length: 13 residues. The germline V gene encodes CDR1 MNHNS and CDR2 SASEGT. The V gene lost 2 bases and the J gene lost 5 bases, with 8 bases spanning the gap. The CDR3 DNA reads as TGTGCCAGCAGTGAATTAGGGGTAGATACGCAGTATTTT. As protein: CASSELGVDTQYF.